This TCR beta chain emerged from a study of blood T cell repertoires in COVID-19 (dated by TCRdb to between 2020 and 2021). The study in broad terms: Samples covering the acute and convalescent phases of COVID-19 were provided by collaborators in the United States, Italy and Spain. The prospective study material was composed of cDNA or gDNA derived from T cells, B-cell-depleted T cells, or PBMCs. Deeply sampled blood TCRbeta repertoires from subjects exposed to, actively infected with, or recovered from COVID-19 were included in the dataset. The repertoires were made available in a free public database intended to serve as a resource for research on the immune response to SARS-CoV-2. Samples were obtained from the ongoing ImmuneRACE study (first 160 participants) and from over 1,000 subjects provided by 6 global collaborators. The sample metadata nearly always contained a de-identified subject ID, COVID-19 status, age in years and sex. Where available, HLA class I and class II types were obtained from metadata supplied by the sample provider rather than from assay-based typing.

Whole blood was collected in K2EDTA tubes by collaborating institutions according to the institutions' own protocols. Collaborator samples were shipped for TCRbeta analysis as frozen whole blood, isolated PBMCs, or DNA extracted from either sample type. General study outcomes and caveats: How much clinical and demographic metadata was included differed by source and by participant, and the metadata was provided uncurated.

TCRbeta CDR3 regions were amplified from genomic DNA using the immunoSEQ Assay, a bias-controlled multiplex PCR. Per the source publication's procedure: Within the assay, amplification of reference gene primers was used to estimate how many nucleated cells each sample contained. To quantify the absolute abundance of each unique TCRbeta CDR3 rearrangement, sequence reads were collapsed and filtered. For each sample, productive Simpson clonality was calculated as the square root of Simpson's diversity index over productive rearrangements. The table comes from immuneACCESS by way of TCRdb, which keeps in-frame sequences with V and J called. Part of the clones is missing from these tables; in studies checked, under half for an unresolved V gene and the rest for unknown reasons. D and trimming come from the DNA, and the V and J calls and clone size come from that table. The sample data list around 150,000 clones, and 87% of these were observed just once. Jointly, the top ten make up about 5% of the sample.

Points on this clone: Its cognate antigen has yet to be identified. One base away there is no much larger clone; base qualities are not given.

This clonotype originated in a human donor in a cohort sampled during active COVID-19. The sequencing sample was made of peripheral blood.

The nucleotides read TGCGCCAGCAGCCGCACCGGGACAGGGGGCACTGAAGCTTTCTTT. It translates as CASSRTGTGGTEAFF. This receptor chain uses TRBV5-1 and TRBJ1-1; the junction holds 11 bases that match TRBD1. V is pruned by 4 bases and J by 4 bases, leaving 6 bases of the junction without a gene match. The CDR3 measures 15 amino acids from cysteine to phenylalanine. Only the CDR3 region is kept as DNA, spanning 45 bases read in frame from base 1. CDR1 and CDR2 were assigned from the germline V gene as SGHRS and YFSETQ.